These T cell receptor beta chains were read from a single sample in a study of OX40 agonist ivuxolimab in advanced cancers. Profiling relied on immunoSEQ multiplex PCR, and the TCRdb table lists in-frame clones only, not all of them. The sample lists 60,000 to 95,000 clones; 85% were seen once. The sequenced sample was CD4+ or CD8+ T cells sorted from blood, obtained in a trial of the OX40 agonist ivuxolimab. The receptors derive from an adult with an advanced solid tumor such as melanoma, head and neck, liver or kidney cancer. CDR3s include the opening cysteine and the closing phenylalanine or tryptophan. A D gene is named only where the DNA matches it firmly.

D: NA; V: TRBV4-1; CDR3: CASSQVGASYNEQFF
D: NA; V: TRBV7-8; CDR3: CASSLVESYEQYF
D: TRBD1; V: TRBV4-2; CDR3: CASSQRETGVGEQYF
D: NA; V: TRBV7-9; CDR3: CASSPDSYGYTF
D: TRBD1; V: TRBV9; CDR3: CASSATGTAHEQYF
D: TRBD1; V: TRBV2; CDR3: CASSVGQGAVYGYTF
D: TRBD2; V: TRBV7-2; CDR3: CASSRGLAGPGDEQFF
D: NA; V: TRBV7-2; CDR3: CASSLDGGRNSPLHF
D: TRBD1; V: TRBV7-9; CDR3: CASSLVDRGRFF
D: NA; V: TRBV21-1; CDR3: CASSKGGNDSNQPQHF
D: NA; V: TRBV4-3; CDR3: CASRQTGGLSTDTQYF
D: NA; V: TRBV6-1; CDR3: CASSEWHEVNTEAFF
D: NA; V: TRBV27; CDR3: CASSPLAQNTEAFF
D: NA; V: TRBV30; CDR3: CAWSDQTGVSNQPQHF
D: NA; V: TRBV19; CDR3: CASSMEGAGANVLTF
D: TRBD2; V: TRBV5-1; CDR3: CASSAGLASNEQFF
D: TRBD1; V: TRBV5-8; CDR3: CASSLGTGSGEKLFF
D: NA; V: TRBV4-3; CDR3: CASSQSPQGRNEQFF
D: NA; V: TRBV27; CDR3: CASSLKTLGEQYF
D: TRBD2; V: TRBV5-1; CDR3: CASSSGAGVVGTDTQYF
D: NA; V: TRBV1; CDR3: CTSSQWTSGVHNEQFF
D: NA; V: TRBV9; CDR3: CASSKRSGANVLTF
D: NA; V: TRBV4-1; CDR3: CASSRNPEDTQYF
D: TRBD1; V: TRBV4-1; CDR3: CASSPMDRDLSYTF
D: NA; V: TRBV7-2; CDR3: CASSFQRQPNEKLFF
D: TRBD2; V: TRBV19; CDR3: CASSPNLWTSGRHNEQFF
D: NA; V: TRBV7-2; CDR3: CASTDRTQVTSTEAFF
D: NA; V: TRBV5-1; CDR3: CASSLGTGGWSDTQYF
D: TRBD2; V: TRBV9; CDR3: CASSPSGGAAPSSYNEQFF
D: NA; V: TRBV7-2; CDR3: CASSSIKPGTQLNTEAFF
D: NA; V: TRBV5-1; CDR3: CASSLAITGLGYNEQFF
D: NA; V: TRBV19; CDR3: CASKQNNNYGYTF
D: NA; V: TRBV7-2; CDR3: CASSRAGRSDEKLFF
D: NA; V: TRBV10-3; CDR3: CAISEGPTSYEQYF
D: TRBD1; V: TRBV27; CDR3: CASSSFGTGAGVANYGYTF
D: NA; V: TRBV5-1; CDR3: CASSLTVTGAAYEQYF
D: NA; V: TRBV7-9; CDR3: CASSLAGWDTEAFF
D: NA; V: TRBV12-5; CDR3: CASAQSGGPGKLFF
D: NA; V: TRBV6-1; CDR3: CASSEVANGDEKLFF
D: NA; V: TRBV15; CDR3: CATSRDRGTGYGYTF
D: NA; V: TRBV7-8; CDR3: CASSPLGAQNEKLFF
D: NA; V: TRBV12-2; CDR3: CASYRGDEQYF
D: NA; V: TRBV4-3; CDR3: CASSQEAGSNYGYTF
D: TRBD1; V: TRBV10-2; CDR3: CASIPGQGYNEQFF
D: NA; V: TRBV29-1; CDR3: CSADLDRNYGYTF
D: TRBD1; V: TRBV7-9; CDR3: CASSPIGARQGRATEAFF